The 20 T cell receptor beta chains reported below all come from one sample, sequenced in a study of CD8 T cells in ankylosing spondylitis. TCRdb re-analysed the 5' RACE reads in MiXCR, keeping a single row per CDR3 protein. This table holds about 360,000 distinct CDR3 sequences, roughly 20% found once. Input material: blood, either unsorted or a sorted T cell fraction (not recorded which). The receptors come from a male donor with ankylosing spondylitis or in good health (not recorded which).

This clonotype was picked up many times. In nucleotides, the CDR3 is TGCAGCGTTGAAAAGGCCCCCGACAGCACAGATACGCAGTATTTT. Protein product: CSVEKAPDSTDTQYF. V gene TRBV29-1 combines with J gene TRBJ2-3; D is undetermined. Germline CDR1 reads SQVTM; CDR2 reads ANQGSEA. V lost 2 bases and J lost 0, with 12 bases in between. CDR3 size: 15 residues.

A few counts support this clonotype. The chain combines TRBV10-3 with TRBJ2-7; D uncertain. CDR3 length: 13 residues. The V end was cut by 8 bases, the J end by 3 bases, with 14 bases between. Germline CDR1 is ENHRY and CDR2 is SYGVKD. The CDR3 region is CAIGPPLDYEQYF. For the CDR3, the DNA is TGTGCCATCGGGCCCCCTCTTGACTACGAGCAGTACTTC.

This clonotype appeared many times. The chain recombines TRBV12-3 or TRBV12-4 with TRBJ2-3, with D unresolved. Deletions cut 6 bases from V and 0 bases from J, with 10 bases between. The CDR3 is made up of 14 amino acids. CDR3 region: CASSSPDSTDTQYF. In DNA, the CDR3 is TGTGCCAGCAGCTCACCCGACAGCACAGATACGCAGTATTTT.

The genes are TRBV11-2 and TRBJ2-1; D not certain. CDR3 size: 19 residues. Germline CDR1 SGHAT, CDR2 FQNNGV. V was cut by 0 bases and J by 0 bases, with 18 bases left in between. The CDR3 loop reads CASSLDPSGSQSSYNEQFF. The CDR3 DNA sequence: TGTGCCAGCAGCTTAGATCCGTCAGGAAGCCAGAGCTCCTACAATGAGCAGTTCTTC.

CDR3: CASSLVLAGKQETQYF. CDR3 sequence (DNA): TGTGCCAGCAGCTTAGTACTAGCGGGGAAACAAGAGACCCAGTACTTC. This chain uses TRBV7-2 with TRBJ2-5; 10 nucleotides match TRBD2. V lost 1 base, J lost 2 bases, and 4 bases stayed unmatched. Per germline, CDR1 SGHTA and CDR2 FQGNSA. The length of the CDR3 is 16 residues.

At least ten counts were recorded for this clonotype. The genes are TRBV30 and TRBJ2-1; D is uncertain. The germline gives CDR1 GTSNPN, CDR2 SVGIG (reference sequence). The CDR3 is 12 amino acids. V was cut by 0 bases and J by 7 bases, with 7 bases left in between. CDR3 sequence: CAWSVLGNEQFF. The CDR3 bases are TGTGCCTGGAGTGTACTTGGGAATGAGCAGTTCTTC.

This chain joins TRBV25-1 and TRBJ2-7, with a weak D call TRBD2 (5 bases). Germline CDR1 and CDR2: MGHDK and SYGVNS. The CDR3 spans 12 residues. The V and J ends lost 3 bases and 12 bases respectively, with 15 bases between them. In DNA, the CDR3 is TGTGCCAGCAGTGATGGGTTCGGGGAACCGTACTTC. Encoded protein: CASSDGFGEPYF.

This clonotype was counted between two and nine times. The CDR3 DNA sequence: TGTGCCAGCAGCGAACTAAAGACAGGGGGGAACGGTGAGCAGTTCTTC. Its protein product is CASSELKTGGNGEQFF. The rearrangement joins TRBV11-2 to TRBJ2-1, with 9 positions matching TRBD1. The CDR3 spans 16 residues. Germline V lookup: CDR1 SGHAT, CDR2 FQNNGV. The V segment lost 5 bases and the J segment 9 bases; nucleotides outside the gene matches: 14.

CDR3 region: CASSQDSPTDTQYF. The CDR3 region has the DNA TGTGCCAGCAGTCAGGACTCACCCACAGATACGCAGTATTTT. The V gene is TRBV28, the J gene TRBJ2-3, with a possible D match to TRBD2 (5 bases). Per the germline V gene, CDR1 is MDHEN and CDR2 is SYDVKM. CDR3 length: 14 amino acids. Trimming pared 5 bases from V and 2 bases from J, leaving 11 bases between.

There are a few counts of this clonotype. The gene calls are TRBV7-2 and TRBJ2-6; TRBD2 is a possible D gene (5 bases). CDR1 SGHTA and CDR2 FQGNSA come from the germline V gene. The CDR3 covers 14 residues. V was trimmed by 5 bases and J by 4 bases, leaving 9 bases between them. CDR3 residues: CASSPRGGANVLTF. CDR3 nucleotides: TGTGCCAGCAGCCCCCGAGGGGGGGCCAACGTCCTGACTTTC.

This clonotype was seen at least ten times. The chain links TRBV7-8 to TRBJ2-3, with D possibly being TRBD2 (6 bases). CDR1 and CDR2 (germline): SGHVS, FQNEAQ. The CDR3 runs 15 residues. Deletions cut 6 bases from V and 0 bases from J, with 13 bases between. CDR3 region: CASRSRTTSTDTQYF. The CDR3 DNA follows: TGTGCCAGCAGAAGCCGGACTACCAGCACAGATACGCAGTATTTT.

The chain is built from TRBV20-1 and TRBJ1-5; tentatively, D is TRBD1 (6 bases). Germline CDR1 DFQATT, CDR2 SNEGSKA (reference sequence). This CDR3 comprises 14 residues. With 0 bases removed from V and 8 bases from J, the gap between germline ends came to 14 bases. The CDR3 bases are TGCAGTGCTAGAGAGCGGGGGGCCTGGGAGCCCCAGCATTTT. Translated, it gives CSARERGAWEPQHF.

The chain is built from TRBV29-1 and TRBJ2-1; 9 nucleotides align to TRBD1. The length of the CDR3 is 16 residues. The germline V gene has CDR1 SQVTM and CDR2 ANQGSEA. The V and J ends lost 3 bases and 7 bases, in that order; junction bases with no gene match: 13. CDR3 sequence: CSVDFPVDRGGNEQFF. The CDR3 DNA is TGCAGCGTTGATTTCCCCGTGGACAGGGGTGGAAATGAGCAGTTCTTC.

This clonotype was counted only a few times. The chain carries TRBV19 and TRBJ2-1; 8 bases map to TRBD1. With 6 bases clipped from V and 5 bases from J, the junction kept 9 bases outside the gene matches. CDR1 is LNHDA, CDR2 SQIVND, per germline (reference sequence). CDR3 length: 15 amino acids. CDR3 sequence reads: CASRPDRALNNEQFF. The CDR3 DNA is TGTGCCAGTAGGCCGGACAGGGCCCTTAACAATGAGCAGTTCTTC. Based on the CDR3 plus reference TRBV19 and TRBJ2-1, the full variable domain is DGGITQSPKYLFRKEGQNVTLSCEQNLNHDAMYWYRQDPGQGLRLIYYSQIVNDFQKGDIAEGYSVSREKKESFPLTVTSAQKNPTAFYLCASRPDRALNNEQFFGPGTRLTVL.

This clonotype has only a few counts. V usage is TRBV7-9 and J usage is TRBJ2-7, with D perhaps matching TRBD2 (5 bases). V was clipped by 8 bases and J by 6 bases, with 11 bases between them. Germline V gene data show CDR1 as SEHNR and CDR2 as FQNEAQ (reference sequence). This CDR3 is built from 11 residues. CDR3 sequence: CASRGPREQYF. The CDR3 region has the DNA TGTGCCAGCCGCGGGCCACGCGAGCAGTACTTC.

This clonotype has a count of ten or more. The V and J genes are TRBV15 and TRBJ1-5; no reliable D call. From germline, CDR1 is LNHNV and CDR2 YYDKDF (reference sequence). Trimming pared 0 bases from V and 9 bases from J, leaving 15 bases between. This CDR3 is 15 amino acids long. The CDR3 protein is CATSRESAGLRPQHF. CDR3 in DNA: TGTGCCACCAGCAGAGAAAGCGCGGGCTTGAGGCCCCAGCATTTT.

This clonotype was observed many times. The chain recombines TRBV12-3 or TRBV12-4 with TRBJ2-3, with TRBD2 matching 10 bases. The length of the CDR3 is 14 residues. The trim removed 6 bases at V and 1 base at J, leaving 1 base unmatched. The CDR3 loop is CASSGLAGTDTQYF. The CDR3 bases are TGTGCCAGCAGCGGACTAGCGGGCACAGATACGCAGTATTTT.

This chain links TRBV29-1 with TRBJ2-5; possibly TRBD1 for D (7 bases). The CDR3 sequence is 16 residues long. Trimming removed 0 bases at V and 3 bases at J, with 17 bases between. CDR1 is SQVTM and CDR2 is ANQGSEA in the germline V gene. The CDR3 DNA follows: TGCAGCGTTGAAGATCTGTCAGGGGGGAAAGAAGAGACCCAGTACTTC. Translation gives CSVEDLSGGKEETQYF. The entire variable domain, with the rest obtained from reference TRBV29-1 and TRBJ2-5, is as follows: SAVISQKPSRDICQRGTSLTIQCQVDSQVTMMFWYRQQPGQSLTLIATANQGSEATYESGFVIDKFPISRPNLTFSTLTVSNMSPEDSSIYLCSVEDLSGGKEETQYFGPGTRLLVL.

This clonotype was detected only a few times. The CDR3 region is CSAPRLAGLSGELFF. The CDR3 DNA is TGCAGTGCTCCCCGACTAGCGGGGTTGTCCGGGGAGCTGTTTTTT. V gene TRBV20-1 combines with J gene TRBJ2-2, with 11 bases lining up with TRBD2. The germline gives CDR1 DFQATT, CDR2 SNEGSKA (reference sequence). V gave up 5 bases and J gave up 6 bases; unmatched junction bases: 8. This CDR3 contains 15 residues.

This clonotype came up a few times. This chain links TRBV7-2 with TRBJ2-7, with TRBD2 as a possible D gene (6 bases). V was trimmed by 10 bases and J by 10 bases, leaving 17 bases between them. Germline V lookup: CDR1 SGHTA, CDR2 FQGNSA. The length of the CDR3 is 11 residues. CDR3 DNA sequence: TGTGCCACGACCTGGGGGGTCGGCCAGTACTTC. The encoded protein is CATTWGVGQYF.